A selection of T cell receptor beta chains follows, all from one sample in a study of cytomegalovirus exposure and HLA in healthy donors. Assay used: immunoSEQ multiplex PCR; TCRdb lists only in-frame clones, some missing. The sample carries about 190,000 clones, roughly 80% recorded once. Source material: PBMCs. The receptors shown here come from a woman aged 30 to 39 in good health and CMV-seropositive. CDR3s leave out the opening cysteine and the closing phenylalanine or tryptophan. The D gene is left open where the match is weak.

ASSRGEQETQY,.,TRBJ2-5,TRBV5-1
ASSLTGGTDTQY,TRBD1,TRBJ2-3,TRBV10-2
ASSHRDRQNTEAF,TRBD1,TRBJ1-1,TRBV4-1
ASSSGTSGFRSQETQY,TRBD2,TRBJ2-5,TRBV28
SSSFSGGRGYT,.,TRBJ1-2,TRBV7-9
ASRAGGLAGATGTQY,TRBD2,TRBJ2-3,TRBV7-9
ASSFTSGMNTGELF,TRBD2,TRBJ2-2,TRBV7-2
ASSFGSGAGANVLT,TRBD2,TRBJ2-6,TRBV27
ASGRTGNNQPQH,TRBD1,TRBJ1-5,TRBV19
ASSPVWAAPDEQY,.,TRBJ2-7,TRBV7-9
ASSLSAGLNQPQH,.,TRBJ1-5,TRBV27
ASSYNGANVLT,.,TRBJ2-6,TRBV27
ASSLRASKNEKLF,.,TRBJ1-4,TRBV6-5
ASSLGSSSTDTQY,.,TRBJ2-3,TRBV5-4
ASSVTGVEQY,TRBD1,TRBJ2-7,TRBV25-1
ATSSSSGMYNEQF,TRBD2,TRBJ2-1,TRBV15
ASSPRVISNQPQH,.,TRBJ1-5,TRBV28
ASSLGVADTDTQY,.,TRBJ2-3,TRBV7-2
ASSPSSYEQY,.,TRBJ2-7,TRBV5-4
ASSLGWTAGPGSPLH,.,TRBJ1-6,TRBV5-1
ASSYSDRLETQY,TRBD1,TRBJ2-5,TRBV6-5
ASSVEAAGPSTDTQY,TRBD2,TRBJ2-3,TRBV9
ATSSVEQGPTGELF,.,TRBJ2-2,TRBV15
ASSVVTGSSYEQY,.,TRBJ2-7,TRBV7-9
ASMGAGLNTEAF,.,TRBJ1-1,TRBV28
ASSLNMDGDGYT,.,TRBJ1-2,TRBV11-2
ASSLQAGTEAF,.,TRBJ1-1,TRBV5-4
ASSFSSGRVYEQY,TRBD2,.,TRBV28
ASSQARTVDGNTIY,.,TRBJ1-3,TRBV4-1
ASSQKGERY,.,TRBJ2-5,TRBV23-1
ASSQQPGQGDEKLF,TRBD1,TRBJ1-4,TRBV18
ATQRLAGGGETQY,TRBD2,TRBJ2-5,TRBV27
ASSFDISSNQPQH,.,TRBJ1-5,TRBV28
ASSGHTEAF,.,TRBJ1-1,TRBV7-9
ASSMALTNEKLF,.,TRBJ1-4,TRBV5-1
ATLGPGVGGYGYT,.,TRBJ1-2,TRBV15
ASSKQGTVTEAF,TRBD1,TRBJ1-1,TRBV19
ASSPLNEQF,.,TRBJ2-1,TRBV18
ASSLRDRGGTQY,TRBD1,TRBJ2-5,TRBV6-5
ASSPGTEYEQY,TRBD1,.,TRBV19
ASSLGALVAGELF,.,TRBJ2-2,TRBV5-1
ASSLDRGQGNEKLF,TRBD1,TRBJ1-4,TRBV5-4
ASRGQGNTEAF,TRBD1,TRBJ1-1,TRBV19
ASSPDRGGNEQF,.,TRBJ2-1,TRBV27